These T cell receptor beta chains were read from a single sample in a study of T cell responses to AZD1222 COVID-19 vaccine. Some clones are missing from TCRdb's copy, which holds only in-frame ones; the method was immunoSEQ multiplex PCR. The repertoire has roughly 98,000 clones, 85% to 90% of them found once; the top ten carry 15% to 20%. The sample consisted of peripheral blood, taken 28 days after the second AZD1222 dose. The receptors come from an adult who received the AZD1222 COVID-19 vaccine. Each CDR3 is given with its conserved first and last residue. D genes are given only for firm matches. Size is stated for part of the rows, as once, few or many counts, or as a class when the clone is expanded.

J gene: TRBJ1-1; clone size: NA; V gene: TRBV6-4; D gene: NA; CDR3 protein: CASSAGSNTEAFF; CDR3 DNA: TGTGCCAGCAGCGCAGGGTCGAACACTGAAGCTTTCTTT
J gene: TRBJ2-7; clone size: NA; V gene: TRBV5-5; D gene: NA; CDR3 protein: CASSPHGDYEQYF; CDR3 DNA: TGTGCCAGCAGCCCCCACGGCGATTACGAGCAGTACTTC
J gene: TRBJ2-3; clone size: NA; V gene: TRBV11-3; D gene: TRBD2; CDR3 protein: CASSARSGSADTQYF; CDR3 DNA: TGTGCCAGCAGCGCGAGAAGCGGGAGCGCAGATACGCAGTATTTT
J gene: TRBJ1-1; clone size: NA; V gene: TRBV7-9; D gene: NA; CDR3 protein: CASGSWGAGTEAFF; CDR3 DNA: TGTGCCAGCGGATCGTGGGGGGCGGGCACTGAAGCTTTCTTT
J gene: TRBJ2-1; clone size: NA; V gene: TRBV3-1/TRBV3-2; D gene: NA; CDR3 protein: CASSQVAGTVNEQFF; CDR3 DNA: TGTGCCAGCAGCCAGGTAGCCGGGACTGTCAATGAGCAGTTCTTC
J gene: TRBJ2-2; clone size: NA; V gene: TRBV11-3; D gene: NA; CDR3 protein: CASSFMTAGNTGELFF; CDR3 DNA: TGTGCCAGCAGCTTTATGACAGCGGGGAACACCGGGGAGCTGTTTTTT
J gene: TRBJ1-3; clone size: NA; V gene: TRBV5-1; D gene: NA; CDR3 protein: CASRGSGSSGNTIYF; CDR3 DNA: TGCGCCAGCAGGGGGTCGGGAAGCTCTGGAAACACCATATATTTT
J gene: TRBJ1-2; clone size: few; V gene: TRBV12-2; D gene: NA; CDR3 protein: CASRLARRAGYTF; CDR3 DNA: TGTGCAAGTCGCTTAGCGCGCAGGGCCGGCTACACCTTC
J gene: TRBJ2-7; clone size: NA; V gene: TRBV10-2; D gene: NA; CDR3 protein: CASSESRGNPYEQYF; CDR3 DNA: TGCGCCAGCAGTGAGTCTCGGGGGAATCCCTACGAGCAGTACTTC
J gene: TRBJ2-2; clone size: NA; V gene: TRBV10-3; D gene: NA; CDR3 protein: CAISESERTGELFF; CDR3 DNA: TGTGCCATCAGTGAGTCGGAGAGGACCGGGGAGCTGTTTTTT
J gene: TRBJ1-1; clone size: NA; V gene: TRBV19; D gene: TRBD1; CDR3 protein: CASSILTGQAFF; CDR3 DNA: TGTGCCAGTAGTATACTGACAGGGCAAGCTTTCTTT
J gene: TRBJ1-6; clone size: NA; V gene: TRBV7-3; D gene: NA; CDR3 protein: CASSSTGVGSPLHF; CDR3 DNA: TGTGCCAGCAGCTCGACAGGAGTAGGCTCACCCCTCCACTTT
J gene: TRBJ2-7; clone size: NA; V gene: TRBV12-3/TRBV12-4; D gene: TRBD1; CDR3 protein: CASGSGQGTEQYF; CDR3 DNA: TGTGCCAGCGGCTCAGGACAGGGAACCGAGCAGTACTTC
J gene: TRBJ2-7; clone size: NA; V gene: TRBV27; D gene: TRBD1; CDR3 protein: CASGPGQGVYEQYF; CDR3 DNA: TGTGCCAGCGGGCCCGGACAGGGGGTTTACGAGCAGTACTTC
J gene: TRBJ2-5; clone size: NA; V gene: TRBV7-9; D gene: TRBD2; CDR3 protein: CASRLSQGGETQYF; CDR3 DNA: TGTGCCAGCAGATTAAGCCAGGGAGGGGAGACCCAGTACTTC
J gene: TRBJ2-7; clone size: NA; V gene: TRBV11-3; D gene: NA; CDR3 protein: CASSQLGQYF; CDR3 DNA: TGTGCCAGCAGCCAGCTGGGGCAGTACTTC
J gene: TRBJ2-7; clone size: NA; V gene: TRBV11-2; D gene: TRBD2; CDR3 protein: CASSLEGLAGNLFSEQYF; CDR3 DNA: TGTGCCAGCAGCTTAGAGGGACTAGCGGGAAATCTGTTCTCCGAGCAGTACTTC
J gene: TRBJ1-1; clone size: NA; V gene: TRBV29-1; D gene: NA; CDR3 protein: CSARQTMNTEAFF; CDR3 DNA: TGCAGCGCCCGACAGACGATGAACACTGAAGCTTTCTTT
J gene: TRBJ1-6; clone size: NA; V gene: TRBV28; D gene: TRBD1; CDR3 protein: CASSSQGDNSPLHF; CDR3 DNA: TGTGCCAGCAGTAGTCAGGGGGATAATTCACCCCTCCACTTT
J gene: TRBJ1-5; clone size: NA; V gene: TRBV5-6; D gene: TRBD1; CDR3 protein: CASSLFSGTGDNQPQHF; CDR3 DNA: TGTGCCAGCAGCTTATTCTCCGGGACAGGGGACAATCAGCCCCAGCATTTT
J gene: TRBJ1-1; clone size: many; V gene: TRBV7-3; D gene: NA; CDR3 protein: CASSPPTLRVTEAFF; CDR3 DNA: TGTGCCAGCAGCCCCCCTACTCTTAGGGTCACTGAAGCTTTCTTT
J gene: TRBJ1-1; clone size: NA; V gene: TRBV7-2; D gene: NA; CDR3 protein: CASSSKAGGRTEAFF; CDR3 DNA: TGTGCCAGCAGCTCAAAGGCCGGGGGTCGGACTGAAGCTTTCTTT
J gene: TRBJ2-1; clone size: once; V gene: TRBV2; D gene: TRBD2; CDR3 protein: CASSEYGSGGNEQFF; CDR3 DNA: TGTGCCAGCAGTGAATACGGTAGCGGGGGAAATGAGCAGTTCTTC
J gene: TRBJ2-3; clone size: NA; V gene: TRBV29-1; D gene: NA; CDR3 protein: CSGRLLADSTDTQYF; CDR3 DNA: TGCAGCGGGAGACTCTTGGCGGATAGCACAGATACGCAGTATTTT
J gene: TRBJ1-5; clone size: NA; V gene: TRBV7-6; D gene: NA; CDR3 protein: CASSFSSRGDNQPQHF; CDR3 DNA: TGTGCCAGCAGCTTTTCCTCTCGGGGGGACAATCAGCCCCAGCATTTT
J gene: TRBJ2-7; clone size: NA; V gene: TRBV19; D gene: TRBD1; CDR3 protein: CASRSDRDEQYF; CDR3 DNA: TGTGCCAGTAGATCGGACAGGGACGAGCAGTACTTC
J gene: TRBJ2-7; clone size: NA; V gene: TRBV5-1; D gene: TRBD2; CDR3 protein: CASSLSGTSGGNSYEQYF; CDR3 DNA: TGCGCCAGCAGCTTATCCGGGACTAGCGGGGGAAACTCCTACGAGCAGTACTTC
J gene: TRBJ2-2; clone size: NA; V gene: TRBV5-1; D gene: NA; CDR3 protein: CASSLVPGKTGELFF; CDR3 DNA: TGCGCCAGCAGCTTAGTGCCGGGGAAGACCGGGGAGCTGTTTTTT
J gene: TRBJ2-3; clone size: NA; V gene: TRBV7-6; D gene: TRBD2; CDR3 protein: CASSLAGLAGAQVITDTQYF; CDR3 DNA: TGTGCCAGCAGCTTAGCGGGACTAGCGGGAGCCCAGGTGATCACAGATACGCAGTATTTT
J gene: TRBJ2-7; clone size: NA; V gene: TRBV4-1; D gene: NA; CDR3 protein: CASSPPGSLAVSEQYF; CDR3 DNA: TGCGCCAGCAGCCCCCCGGGCTCGCTGGCCGTCTCCGAGCAGTACTTC
J gene: TRBJ2-1; clone size: NA; V gene: TRBV5-1; D gene: TRBD2; CDR3 protein: CASSSLAGVINEQFF; CDR3 DNA: TGCGCCAGCAGCTCACTAGCGGGAGTAATCAATGAGCAGTTCTTC
J gene: TRBJ1-5; clone size: NA; V gene: TRBV30; D gene: NA; CDR3 protein: CAWILRPQHF; CDR3 DNA: TGTGCCTGGATTTTGCGGCCCCAGCATTTT
J gene: TRBJ1-5; clone size: NA; V gene: TRBV28; D gene: TRBD1; CDR3 protein: CASSPLRAGGHQPQHF; CDR3 DNA: TGTGCCAGCAGTCCCCTAAGGGCAGGGGGCCATCAGCCCCAGCATTTT
J gene: TRBJ1-5; clone size: NA; V gene: TRBV6-5; D gene: NA; CDR3 protein: CASSRRYSNQPQHF; CDR3 DNA: TGTGCCAGCAGTCGACGGTATAGCAATCAGCCCCAGCATTTT
J gene: TRBJ2-1; clone size: NA; V gene: TRBV28; D gene: NA; CDR3 protein: CASTLQAKGTAGRRARNEQFF; CDR3 DNA: TGTGCCAGCACCTTGCAGGCCAAAGGGACAGCCGGACGGAGGGCCAGGAATGAGCAGTTCTTC
J gene: TRBJ2-3; clone size: NA; V gene: TRBV6-5; D gene: TRBD2; CDR3 protein: CASIGTSVVDTQYF; CDR3 DNA: TGTGCCAGCATCGGGACTAGCGTCGTCGATACGCAGTATTTT
J gene: TRBJ2-5; clone size: NA; V gene: TRBV12-3/TRBV12-4; D gene: TRBD1; CDR3 protein: CASSYGTGETQYF; CDR3 DNA: TGTGCCAGCAGTTATGGGACAGGCGAGACCCAGTACTTC
J gene: TRBJ2-7; clone size: NA; V gene: TRBV10-3; D gene: TRBD2; CDR3 protein: CAISVRGSYEQYF; CDR3 DNA: TGTGCCATCAGTGTGCGGGGGTCCTACGAGCAGTACTTC
J gene: TRBJ2-3; clone size: NA; V gene: TRBV30; D gene: TRBD2; CDR3 protein: CAWSVWGGEGDTQYF; CDR3 DNA: TGTGCCTGGAGTGTATGGGGCGGGGAGGGAGATACGCAGTATTTT
J gene: TRBJ1-6; clone size: NA; V gene: TRBV3-1/TRBV3-2; D gene: TRBD1; CDR3 protein: CASSYRGGTYNSPLHF; CDR3 DNA: TGTGCCAGCAGTTACAGGGGCGGCACCTATAATTCACCCCTCCACTTT
J gene: TRBJ1-5; clone size: few; V gene: TRBV19; D gene: TRBD1; CDR3 protein: CASMDRGHQPQHF; CDR3 DNA: TGTGCCAGTATGGACAGGGGGCATCAGCCCCAGCATTTT
J gene: TRBJ1-2; clone size: NA; V gene: TRBV6-5; D gene: NA; CDR3 protein: CASSYSVRTEHGYTF; CDR3 DNA: TGTGCCAGCAGTTACTCGGTACGGACAGAGCATGGCTACACCTTC
J gene: TRBJ2-7; clone size: few; V gene: TRBV6-6; D gene: TRBD2; CDR3 protein: CASSYTTSSYEQYF; CDR3 DNA: TGTGCCAGCAGTTATACGACTAGCAGCTACGAGCAGTACTTC
J gene: TRBJ1-1; clone size: NA; V gene: TRBV30; D gene: NA; CDR3 protein: CAWTLGQFEAFF; CDR3 DNA: TGTGCCTGGACCTTAGGCCAGTTTGAAGCTTTCTTT
J gene: TRBJ2-2; clone size: few; V gene: TRBV9; D gene: NA; CDR3 protein: CASSRGNTNTGELFF; CDR3 DNA: TGTGCCAGCAGCAGGGGAAACACGAACACCGGGGAGCTGTTTTTT
J gene: TRBJ2-3; clone size: once; V gene: TRBV19; D gene: NA; CDR3 protein: CASSTTSVIADTQYF; CDR3 DNA: TGTGCCAGTAGTACGACCTCAGTTATCGCAGATACGCAGTATTTT
J gene: TRBJ1-5; clone size: few; V gene: TRBV2; D gene: NA; CDR3 protein: CASRADSNQPQHF; CDR3 DNA: TGTGCCAGCAGGGCTGATAGCAATCAGCCCCAGCATTTT
J gene: TRBJ2-7; clone size: once; V gene: TRBV7-9; D gene: NA; CDR3 protein: CASSKAGPYEQYF; CDR3 DNA: TGTGCCAGCAGTAAGGCCGGGCCCTACGAGCAGTACTTC
J gene: TRBJ2-1; clone size: NA; V gene: TRBV5-4; D gene: TRBD2; CDR3 protein: CASSLGLAGGPQQFF; CDR3 DNA: TGTGCCAGCAGCTTGGGACTAGCGGGAGGGCCTCAGCAGTTCTTC
J gene: TRBJ1-5; clone size: NA; V gene: TRBV19; D gene: NA; CDR3 protein: CASSIYSGGQSNQPQHF; CDR3 DNA: TGTGCCAGTAGTATATATTCGGGGGGCCAGAGCAATCAGCCCCAGCATTTT